Described below is a single TCR beta chain sequence and its context. Its specificity is unknown. V shed 4 bases and J shed 2 bases, with 14 bases lying between them. CDR1 and CDR2 from the germline V gene are SGHDT and YYEEEE. CDR3 length: 15 amino acids. This sample was included in a study of T cell responses to AZD1222 COVID-19 vaccine. General study points: Repertoires in all cases were sampled only once the peak T cell response had passed. Donors in the cohort were predominantly white British and more often female, and clonal diversity was possibly underestimated.

TCRdb keeps only in-frame clones here, not all; method: immunoSEQ multiplex PCR. Altogether approximately 80,000 clones are present, around 85% being singletons, with the ten largest covering around 3.5%. The receptor was derived from an adult who received the AZD1222 COVID-19 vaccine. V gene TRBV5-6 combines with J gene TRBJ2-3; a possible D gene is TRBD1 (6 bases). Source: peripheral blood, taken 28 days after the second AZD1222 dose. The CDR3 is CASSAPGHSTDTQYF. CDR3 DNA: TGTGCCAGCAGCGCTCCGGGACATTCCACAGATACGCAGTATTTT.